This TCR beta chain stems from a study of blood T cells in healthy people across ages. Study-wide findings and caveats: Shifts in expanded clonotypes may have been confounded by donor CMV status, which was unknown.

A note on this clonotype: As yet, its antigen is unknown.

The CDR3 consists of 15 residues. V lost 5 bases and J lost 4; bases outside the gene matches: 6. The germline CDR1 and CDR2 sequences are MNHNY and SVGAGI (reference sequence). Ten milliliters of peripheral blood were drawn from each donor into EDTA-treated tubes. For the second PCR, which ran for 7 to 11 cycles, a sample-barcoded 5' primer and a J-beta primer mix were used. TCRdb fed the 5' RACE reads into MiXCR, producing one record per CDR3 protein. The sample includes 1.5 million to 2 million distinct CDR3 sequences, 28% of them seen just once. Sequencing input: blood. V and J are TRBV6-6 and TRBJ2-2, with 8 bases lining up with TRBD2. This TCR derives from a woman aged 25 to 45 in good health. The chain's CDR3 is CASSARGGLTGELFF. CDR3 sequence (DNA): TGTGCCAGCAGTGCCCGGGGGGGTCTCACCGGGGAGCTGTTTTTT.